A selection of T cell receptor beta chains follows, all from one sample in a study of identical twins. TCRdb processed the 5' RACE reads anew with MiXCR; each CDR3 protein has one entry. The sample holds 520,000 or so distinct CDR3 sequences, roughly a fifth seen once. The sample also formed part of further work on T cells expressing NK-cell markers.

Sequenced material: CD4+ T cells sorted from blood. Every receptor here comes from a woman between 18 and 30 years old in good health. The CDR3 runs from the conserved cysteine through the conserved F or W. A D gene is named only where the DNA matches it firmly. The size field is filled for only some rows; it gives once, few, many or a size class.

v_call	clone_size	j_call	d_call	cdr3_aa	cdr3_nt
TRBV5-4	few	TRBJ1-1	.	CASTRAGTNTEAFF	TGTGCCAGCACCCGTGCGGGGACGAACACTGAAGCTTTCTTT
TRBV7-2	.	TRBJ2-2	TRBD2	CASSPGLAELFF	TGTGCCAGCAGTCCTGGACTAGCGGAGCTGTTTTTT
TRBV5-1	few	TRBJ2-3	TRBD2	CASGPRTSGTDTQYF	TGCGCCAGCGGCCCTAGGACTAGCGGCACAGATACGCAGTATTTT
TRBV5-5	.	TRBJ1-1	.	CASSGQVDTEAFF	TGTGCCAGCAGCGGGCAGGTTGACACTGAAGCTTTCTTT
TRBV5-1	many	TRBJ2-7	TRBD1	CASSRVGGGQGDYEQYF	TGCGCCAGCAGCCGCGTTGGGGGCGGACAGGGGGACTACGAGCAGTACTTC
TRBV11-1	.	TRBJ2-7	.	CASSLAFDSYEQYF	TGTGCCAGCAGCTTAGCCTTCGACAGCTACGAGCAGTACTTC
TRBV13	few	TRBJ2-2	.	CATSTPDKNTGELFF	TGTGCCACCTCAACCCCGGACAAGAACACCGGGGAGCTGTTTTTT
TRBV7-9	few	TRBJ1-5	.	CASSQYGGDNQPQHF	TGTGCCAGCAGCCAGTATGGGGGAGATAATCAGCCCCAGCATTTT
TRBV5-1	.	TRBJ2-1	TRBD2	CASSLSRGGVYNEQFF	TGCGCCAGCAGCCTCTCCCGCGGGGGGGTCTACAATGAGCAGTTCTTC
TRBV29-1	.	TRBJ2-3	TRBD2	CTGSGGSTDTQYF	TGCACCGGTAGCGGGGGGAGCACAGATACGCAGTATTTT
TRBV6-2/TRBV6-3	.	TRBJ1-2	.	CASRLAGGNGYTF	TGTGCCAGCAGACTCGCCGGCGGGAATGGCTACACCTTC
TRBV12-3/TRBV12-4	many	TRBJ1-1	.	CASSTGPNTEAFF	TGTGCCAGCAGTACAGGACCTAACACTGAAGCTTTCTTT
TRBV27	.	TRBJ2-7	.	CASSPTFSSYEQYF	TGTGCCAGCAGCCCGACGTTTAGCTCCTACGAGCAGTACTTC
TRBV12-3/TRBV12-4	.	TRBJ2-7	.	CASSLYTGNEQYF	TGTGCCAGCAGTTTATATACAGGAAACGAGCAGTACTTC
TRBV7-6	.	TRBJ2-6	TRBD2	CASSQTSGRSSGANVLTF	TGTGCCAGCAGCCAAACTAGCGGGAGAAGCTCTGGGGCCAACGTCCTGACTTTC
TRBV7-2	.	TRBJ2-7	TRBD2	CASTPQPGGSHEQYF	TGTGCCAGCACCCCACAACCGGGGGGGAGCCACGAGCAGTACTTC
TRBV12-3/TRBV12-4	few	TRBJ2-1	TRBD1	CASSFDRAHEQFF	TGTGCCAGCAGTTTTGACAGGGCACATGAGCAGTTCTTC
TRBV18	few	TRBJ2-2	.	CASSPLVIIANTGELFF	TGTGCCAGCTCACCACTAGTTATTATCGCGAACACCGGGGAGCTGTTTTTT
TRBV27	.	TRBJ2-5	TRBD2	CASSLSDGLAGRQETQYF	TGTGCCAGCAGTTTATCGGACGGACTAGCGGGTCGCCAAGAGACCCAGTACTTC
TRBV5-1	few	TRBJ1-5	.	CASSLGPGTLGQPQHF	TGCGCCAGCAGCTTGGGACCCGGGACTTTGGGTCAGCCCCAGCATTTT
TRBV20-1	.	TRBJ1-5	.	CSAGRGDSNQPQHF	TGCAGTGCTGGACGGGGTGATAGCAATCAGCCCCAGCATTTT
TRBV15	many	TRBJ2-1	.	CATSLKGGSYNEQFF	TGTGCCACCAGCCTTAAGGGAGGATCCTACAATGAGCAGTTCTTC
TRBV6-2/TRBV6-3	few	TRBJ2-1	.	CASSKGGSANEQFF	TGTGCCAGCAGTAAAGGGGGGAGCGCCAATGAGCAGTTCTTC
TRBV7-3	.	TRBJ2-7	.	CASSPVRTRSYEQYF	TGTGCCAGCAGCCCGGTGAGGACCCGGTCCTACGAGCAGTACTTC
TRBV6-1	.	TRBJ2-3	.	CASGMAGSFTDTQYF	TGTGCCAGCGGGATGGCGGGCTCTTTCACAGATACGCAGTATTTT
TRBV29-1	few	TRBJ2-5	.	CSVAPGEETQYF	TGCAGCGTTGCCCCGGGGGAAGAGACCCAGTACTTC
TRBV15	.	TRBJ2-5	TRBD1	CATSREKGGAETQYF	TGTGCCACCAGCAGAGAAAAAGGGGGCGCAGAGACCCAGTACTTC
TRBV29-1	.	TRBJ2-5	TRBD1	CSVTGQMETQYF	TGCAGCGTGACGGGACAGATGGAGACCCAGTACTTC
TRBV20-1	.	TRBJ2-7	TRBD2	CSARAKETSPYEQYF	TGCAGTGCTAGAGCTAAAGAGACTAGCCCCTACGAGCAGTACTTC
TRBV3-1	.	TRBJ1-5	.	CASSQVGRNQPQHF	TGTGCCAGCAGCCAAGTCGGGAGAAATCAGCCCCAGCATTTT
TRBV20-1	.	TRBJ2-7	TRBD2	CSAFTSGGYYEQYF	TGCAGTGCTTTTACTAGCGGGGGATACTACGAGCAGTACTTC
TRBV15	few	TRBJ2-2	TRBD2	CATSSSGGLTGELFF	TGTGCCACCAGCAGTAGCGGGGGGCTCACCGGGGAGCTGTTTTTT
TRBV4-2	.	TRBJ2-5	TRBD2	CASSQSAGKETQYF	TGTGCCAGCAGCCAATCAGCGGGAAAAGAGACCCAGTACTTC
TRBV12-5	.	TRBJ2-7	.	CASGLPPDGSSYEQYF	TGTGCTAGTGGTTTGCCCCCGGACGGGAGCTCCTACGAGCAGTACTTC
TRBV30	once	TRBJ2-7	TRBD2	CAWSRGSREQYF	TGTGCCTGGAGTCGCGGGAGTAGGGAGCAGTACTTC
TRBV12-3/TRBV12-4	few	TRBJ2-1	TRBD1	CASSAGQGFHEQFF	TGTGCCAGCAGTGCCGGACAGGGTTTTCATGAGCAGTTCTTC
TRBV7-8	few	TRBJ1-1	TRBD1	CASSTRQGARNTEAFF	TGTGCCAGCAGCACTAGACAGGGGGCAAGGAACACTGAAGCTTTCTTT
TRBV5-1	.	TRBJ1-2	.	CASTIGGASAIYGYTF	TGCGCCAGCACCATCGGGGGCGCCAGCGCAATCTATGGCTACACCTTC
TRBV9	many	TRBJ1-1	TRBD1	CASSPGTGGIMQGEAFF	TGTGCCAGCAGCCCCGGGACAGGGGGCATCATGCAGGGTGAAGCTTTCTTT
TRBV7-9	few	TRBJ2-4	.	CASSLDILAKNIQYF	TGTGCCAGCAGCTTAGATATCTTAGCCAAAAACATTCAGTACTTC
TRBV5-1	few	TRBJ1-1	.	CASSTDGNTEAFF	TGCGCCAGCAGCACGGACGGAAACACTGAAGCTTTCTTT
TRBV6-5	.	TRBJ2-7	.	CASSYRGQSSYEQYF	TGTGCCAGCAGTTACAGGGGTCAAAGCTCCTACGAGCAGTACTTC
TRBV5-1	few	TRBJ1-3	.	CASSLEHYGNTIYF	TGCGCCAGCAGCTTGGAGCATTACGGAAACACCATATATTTT
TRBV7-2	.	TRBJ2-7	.	CASSWGGVGSYEQYF	TGTGCCAGCAGCTGGGGAGGTGTTGGGAGCTACGAGCAGTACTTC
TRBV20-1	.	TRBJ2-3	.	CSAYGSSTDTQYF	TGCAGTGCCTACGGGTCAAGCACAGATACGCAGTATTTT
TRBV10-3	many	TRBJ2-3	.	CAIKGSADTQYF	TGTGCCATCAAAGGGAGCGCAGATACGCAGTATTTT
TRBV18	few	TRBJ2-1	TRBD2	CASSPTLSGGYNEQFF	TGTGCCAGCTCACCAACGCTTAGCGGGGGGTACAATGAGCAGTTCTTC
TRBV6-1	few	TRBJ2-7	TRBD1	CASRSGTGSYEQYF	TGTGCCAGCAGATCCGGGACAGGGTCCTACGAGCAGTACTTC
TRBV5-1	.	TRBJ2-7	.	CASSLVPGSSYEQYF	TGCGCCAGCAGCTTGGTACCAGGGAGCTCCTACGAGCAGTACTTC
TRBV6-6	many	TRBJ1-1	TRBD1	CASRQQGATEAFF	TGTGCCAGCAGGCAACAGGGGGCCACTGAAGCTTTCTTT
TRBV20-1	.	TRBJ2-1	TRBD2	CSATRTKREGHSYNEQFF	TGCAGTGCTACCCGGACTAAGCGGGAGGGCCACTCCTACAATGAGCAGTTCTTC
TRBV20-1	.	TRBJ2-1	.	CSARGRRDYNEQFF	TGCAGTGCTAGAGGAAGGAGGGACTACAATGAGCAGTTCTTC
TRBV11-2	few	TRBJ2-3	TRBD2	CASSPLAKTTDTQYF	TGTGCCAGCAGCCCACTAGCGAAGACCACAGATACGCAGTATTTT
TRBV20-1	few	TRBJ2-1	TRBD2	CSAPTSRSYNEQFF	TGCAGTGCTCCGACTAGCCGTTCCTACAATGAGCAGTTCTTC
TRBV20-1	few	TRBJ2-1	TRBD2	CSARDWREASYNEQFF	TGCAGTGCTAGAGATTGGCGGGAGGCCAGCTACAATGAGCAGTTCTTC